This T cell receptor (beta chain) originates from a study of identifying expanded T cells in peripheral blood. This clone was counted only a few times. Its antigen is currently unknown. Germline assignment: CDR1 PRHDT and CDR2 FYEKMQ (reference sequence). The germline V and J ends were trimmed by 4 bases and 5 bases, with 9 bases remaining between them. The CDR3 sequence is 12 residues long. The protocol was immunoSEQ multiplex PCR, while the TCRdb copy is restricted to in-frame clones and leaves out a portion. This repertoire shows over 100,000 clones, about 88% found once; its top ten account for around 8.3%. Whole-study results and caveats: Variance in clone template counts between approximately two-week samples significantly increased with total template count across all healthy donors. About 1.2 clones differed between technical replicates, versus approximately 17 and 20 over time.

Collection occurred without any documented infections or immune events in donors. The sample comprised blood. The rearrangement uses TRBV13 and TRBJ2-7, with no clear D. This receptor was taken from a person aged 18 to 70 in good health. The CDR3 sequence: CASSSNLDEQYF. CDR3 in DNA: TGTGCCAGCAGCTCCAACCTCGACGAGCAGTACTTC. Full variable domain (outside the CDR3, taken from reference TRBV13 and TRBJ2-7): AAGVIQSPRHLIKEKRETATLKCYPIPRHDTVYWYQQGPGQDPQFLISFYEKMQSDKGSIPDRFSAQQFSDYHSELNMSSLELGDSALYFCASSSNLDEQYFGPGTRLTVT.